These 8 T cell receptor beta chains came from one sample sequenced in a study of beta chain features in type 1 diabetes. The isolated RNA, all of it, was reverse transcribed, so expressed TCRB transcripts were what got sequenced. Libraries were prepared by immunoSEQ multiplex PCR; TCRdb keeps only in-frame clonotypes and omits some of them. Among about 250,000 clones listed, about 14% were seen once. The sample was naive CD4+ T cells from blood. These receptor sequences come from a woman in her thirties or forties in good health.

V is TRBV9 and J is TRBJ2-3; TRBD1 aligns across 10 bases. Germline CDR1 and CDR2: SGDLS and YYNGEE. The CDR3 length is 16 residues. The V gene end was trimmed by 2 bases and the J gene end by 0 bases; junction bases not matched to a gene: 3. The CDR3 is CASSVSGQGSTDTQYF. In DNA, the CDR3 is TGTGCCAGCAGCGTGTCGGGACAGGGGAGCACAGATACGCAGTATTTT.

The V call is TRBV10-1, the J call TRBJ2-5; 9 bases fit TRBD1. The CDR3 length is 14 residues. V trimming: 6 bases; J trimming: 5 bases; junction bases outside the gene matches: 7. Germline V gene sequence: CDR1 WNHNN, CDR2 SYGVQD (reference sequence). This CDR3 is CASSEQGAGETQYF. CDR3 nucleotide sequence: TGCGCCAGCAGCGAACAGGGGGCCGGTGAGACCCAGTACTTC.

This chain uses TRBV10-2 with TRBJ1-1; D unclear. In germline, CDR1 is WSHSY, CDR2 SAAADI. This CDR3 is built from 12 residues. The V and J ends lost 9 bases and 9 bases respectively, with 17 bases between them. In DNA form, the CDR3 reads TGCGCCAGTCAGGATTACCAACACCAAGCTTTCTTT. Translating it yields CASQDYQHQAFF.

This clone was seen more than once but under ten times. This chain joins TRBV5-6 and TRBJ1-4; the D gene is possibly TRBD1 (5 bases). V shed 4 bases and J shed 8 bases, with 15 bases lying between them. The CDR3 length is 14 residues. CDR1 is SGHDT, CDR2 YYEEEE, per germline. CDR3 amino acids: CASSISRGSEKLFF. For the CDR3, the DNA is TGTGCCAGCAGCATCTCAAGGGGTAGCGAAAAACTGTTTTTT.

The V call is TRBV6-5, the J call TRBJ1-2; 7 bases line up with TRBD1. V lost 0 bases and J lost 4; bases outside the gene matches: 5. CDR3 length equals 15 residues. Germline V gives CDR1 MNHEY, CDR2 SVGAGI. This chain's CDR3 is CASSYSAGGLYGYTF. Written as DNA, the CDR3 is TGTGCCAGCAGTTACTCGGCAGGGGGACTCTATGGCTACACCTTC.

This clone was seen only a few times. This chain links TRBV11-2 with TRBJ2-3, with a weak D call TRBD2 (7 bases). The CDR3 has 13 residues. Trimming shortened V by 3 bases and J by 11 bases, and 15 bases separated the two germline ends. The germline gives CDR1 SGHAT, CDR2 FQNNGV. CDR3 nucleotide sequence: TGTGCCAGCAGCTTTGCGGGGGCGAACGAGCAGTATTTT. This translates into CASSFAGANEQYF.

A few counts support this clone. The V and J genes are TRBV6-1 and TRBJ2-5, with TRBD2 matching over 9 bases. Germline V lookup: CDR1 MNHNS, CDR2 SASEGT. CDR3 size: 14 residues. The junction had 4 bases not matched to a gene; V was cut back by 3 bases and J by 5 bases. CDR3 DNA sequence: TGTGCCAGCAGTGAGCCTAGCGGGGCGGAGACCCAGTACTTC. Translated, it gives CASSEPSGAETQYF.

This clone occurred a few times. The same CDR3 is also encoded by other DNA sequences in this sample. The V gene is TRBV5-4, the J gene TRBJ2-2; tentatively, D is TRBD2 (6 bases). This CDR3 spans 14 amino acids. The germline V gene encodes CDR1 SGHNT and CDR2 YYREEE (reference sequence). V was cut by 4 bases and J by 2 bases, with 9 bases left in between. The CDR3 DNA sequence: TGTGCCAGCAGCCCGGGACTTAACACCGGGGAGCTGTTTTTT. As protein: CASSPGLNTGELFF.